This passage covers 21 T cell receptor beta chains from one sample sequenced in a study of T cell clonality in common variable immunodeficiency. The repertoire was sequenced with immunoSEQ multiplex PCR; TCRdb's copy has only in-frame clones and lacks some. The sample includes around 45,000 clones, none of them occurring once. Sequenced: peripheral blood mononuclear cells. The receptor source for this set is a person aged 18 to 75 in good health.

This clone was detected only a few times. The part of the CDR3 DNA that was read is TGCGCCAGCAGCGGCCTTCCCAGCTCCTACGAG. This encodes CASSGLPSSYE. The whole CDR3 protein is CASSGLPSSYEQYF. The rearrangement links TRBV5-1 to TRBJ2-7, with D uncertain. The CDR3 extends 3 residues past the end of the read, so its final part is completed from the germline J gene. V shed 4 bases and J shed 0 bases, with 11 bases lying between them. The CDR3 has 14 residues. Germline values: CDR1 SGHRS, CDR2 YFSETQ.

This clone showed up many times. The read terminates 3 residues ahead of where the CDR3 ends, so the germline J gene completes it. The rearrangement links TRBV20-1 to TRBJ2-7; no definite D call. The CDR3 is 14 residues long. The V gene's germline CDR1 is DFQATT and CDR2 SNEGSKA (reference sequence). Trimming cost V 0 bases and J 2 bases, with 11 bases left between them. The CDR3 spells CSARDAGETYEQYF. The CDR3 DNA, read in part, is TGCAGTGCTAGAGATGCAGGAGAGACCTACGAG.

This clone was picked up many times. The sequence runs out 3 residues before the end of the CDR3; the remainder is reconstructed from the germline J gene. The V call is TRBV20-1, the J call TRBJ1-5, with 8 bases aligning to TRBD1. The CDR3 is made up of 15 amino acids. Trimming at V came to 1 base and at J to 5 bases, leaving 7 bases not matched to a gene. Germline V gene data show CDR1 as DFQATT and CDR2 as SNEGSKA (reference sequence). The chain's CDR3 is CSARGKTGEDQPQHF. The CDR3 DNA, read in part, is TGCAGTGCTAGAGGGAAGACAGGGGAGGATCAGCCC.

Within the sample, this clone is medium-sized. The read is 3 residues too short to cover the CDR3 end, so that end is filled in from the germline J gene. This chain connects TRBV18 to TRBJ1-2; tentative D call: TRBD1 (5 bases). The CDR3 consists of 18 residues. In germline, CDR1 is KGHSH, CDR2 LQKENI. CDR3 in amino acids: CASSQLPQAGRDLFGYTF. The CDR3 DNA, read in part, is TGTGCCAGCTCACAACTGCCACAAGCGGGACGGGACCTATTCGGC.

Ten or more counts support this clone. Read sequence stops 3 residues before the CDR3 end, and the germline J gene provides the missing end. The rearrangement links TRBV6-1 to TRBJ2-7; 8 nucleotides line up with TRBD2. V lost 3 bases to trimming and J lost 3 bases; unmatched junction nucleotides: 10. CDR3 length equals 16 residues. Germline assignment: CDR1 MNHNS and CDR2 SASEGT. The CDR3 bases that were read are TGTGCCAGCAGTGAGGTGAGCGGGAGCGGAGGCTACGAG. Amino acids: CASSEVSGSGGYE. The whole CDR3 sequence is CASSEVSGSGGYEQYF.

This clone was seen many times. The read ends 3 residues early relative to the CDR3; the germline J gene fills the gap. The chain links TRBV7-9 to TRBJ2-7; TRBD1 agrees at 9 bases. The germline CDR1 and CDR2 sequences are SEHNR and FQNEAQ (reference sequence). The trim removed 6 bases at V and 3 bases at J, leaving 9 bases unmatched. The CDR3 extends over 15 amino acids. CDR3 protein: CASSYDRDRVYEQYF. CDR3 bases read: TGTGCCAGCAGTTACGACCGGGACAGGGTCTACGAG.

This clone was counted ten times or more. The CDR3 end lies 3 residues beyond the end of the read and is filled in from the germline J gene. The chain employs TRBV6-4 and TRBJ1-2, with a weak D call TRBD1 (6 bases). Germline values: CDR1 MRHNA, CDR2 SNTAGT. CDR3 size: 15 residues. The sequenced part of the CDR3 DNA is TGTGCCAGCAGTGACTCTAGCGGGGGGGCAGATACC. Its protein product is CASSDSSGGADT. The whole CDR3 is CASSDSSGGADTYTF.

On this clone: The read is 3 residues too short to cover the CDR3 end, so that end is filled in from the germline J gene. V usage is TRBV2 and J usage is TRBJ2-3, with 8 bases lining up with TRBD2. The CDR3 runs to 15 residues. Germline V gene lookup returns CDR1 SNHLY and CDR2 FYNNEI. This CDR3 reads CASHFIAGSGETQYF. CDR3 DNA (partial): TGTGCCAGCCACTTCATAGCGGGGAGTGGGGAGACG.

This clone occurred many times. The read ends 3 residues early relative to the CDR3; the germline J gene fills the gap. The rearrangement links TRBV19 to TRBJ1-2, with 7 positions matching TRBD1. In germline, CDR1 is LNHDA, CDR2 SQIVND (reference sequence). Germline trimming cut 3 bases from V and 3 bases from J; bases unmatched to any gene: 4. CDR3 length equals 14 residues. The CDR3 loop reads CASSIRGRDYGYTF. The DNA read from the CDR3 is TGTGCCAGTAGTATTAGGGGGCGCGACTATGGC. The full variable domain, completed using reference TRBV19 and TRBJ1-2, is DGGITQSPKYLFRKEGQNVTLSCEQNLNHDAMYWYRQDPGQGLRLIYYSQIVNDFQKGDIAEGYSVSREKKESFPLTVTSAQKNPTAFYLCASSIRGRDYGYTFGSGTRLTVV.

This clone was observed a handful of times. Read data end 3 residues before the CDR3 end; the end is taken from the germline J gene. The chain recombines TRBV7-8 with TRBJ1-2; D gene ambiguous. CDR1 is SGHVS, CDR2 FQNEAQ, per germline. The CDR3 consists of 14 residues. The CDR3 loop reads CASSWTSGSYDYTF. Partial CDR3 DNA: TGTGCCAGCAGTTGGACTAGCGGATCCTACGAC.

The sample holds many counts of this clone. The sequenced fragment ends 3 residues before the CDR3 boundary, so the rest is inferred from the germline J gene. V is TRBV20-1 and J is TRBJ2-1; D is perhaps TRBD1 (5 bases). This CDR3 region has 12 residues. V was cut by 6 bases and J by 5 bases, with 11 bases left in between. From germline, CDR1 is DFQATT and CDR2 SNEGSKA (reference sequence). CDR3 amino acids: CSAYQGNNEQFF. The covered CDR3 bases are TGCAGTGCGTACCAGGGTAACAATGAG.

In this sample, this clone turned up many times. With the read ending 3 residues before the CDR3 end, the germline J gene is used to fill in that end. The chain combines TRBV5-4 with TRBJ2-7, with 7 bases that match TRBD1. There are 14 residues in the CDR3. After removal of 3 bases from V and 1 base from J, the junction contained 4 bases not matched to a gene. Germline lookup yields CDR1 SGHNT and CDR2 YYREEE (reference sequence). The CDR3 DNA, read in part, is TGTGCCAGCAGCTACGACAGGGCTTCCTACGAG. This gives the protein CASSYDRASYE. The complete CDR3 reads CASSYDRASYEQYF.

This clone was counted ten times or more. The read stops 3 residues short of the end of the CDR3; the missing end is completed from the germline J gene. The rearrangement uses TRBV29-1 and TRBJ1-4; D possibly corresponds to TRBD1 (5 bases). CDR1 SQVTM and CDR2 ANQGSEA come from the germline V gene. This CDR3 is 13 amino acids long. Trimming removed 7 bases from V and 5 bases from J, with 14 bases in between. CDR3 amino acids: CSAWGGSNEKLFF. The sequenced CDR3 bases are TGCAGCGCCTGGGGGGGATCCAATGAAAAA.

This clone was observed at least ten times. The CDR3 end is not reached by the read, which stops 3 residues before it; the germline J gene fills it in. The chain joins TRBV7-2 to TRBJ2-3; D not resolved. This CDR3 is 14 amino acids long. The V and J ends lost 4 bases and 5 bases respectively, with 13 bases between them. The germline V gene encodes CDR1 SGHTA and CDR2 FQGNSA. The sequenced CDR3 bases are TGTGCCAGCAGCTCCAGTACGACTGGAGATACG. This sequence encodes CASSSSTTGDT. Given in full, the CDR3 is CASSSSTTGDTQYF.

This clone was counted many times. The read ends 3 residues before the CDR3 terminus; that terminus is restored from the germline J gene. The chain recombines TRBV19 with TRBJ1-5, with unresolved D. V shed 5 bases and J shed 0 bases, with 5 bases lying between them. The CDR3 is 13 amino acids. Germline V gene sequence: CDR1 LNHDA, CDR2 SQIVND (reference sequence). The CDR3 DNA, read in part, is TGTGCCAGTAGTTCAAATAGCAATCAGCCC. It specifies CASSSNSNQP. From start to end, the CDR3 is CASSSNSNQPQHF.

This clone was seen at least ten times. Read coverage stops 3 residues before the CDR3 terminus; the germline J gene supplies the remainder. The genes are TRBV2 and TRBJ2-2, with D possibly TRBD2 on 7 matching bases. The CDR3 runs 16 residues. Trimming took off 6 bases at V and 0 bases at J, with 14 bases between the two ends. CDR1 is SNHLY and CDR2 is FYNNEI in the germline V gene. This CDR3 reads CASRPIGGANTGELFF. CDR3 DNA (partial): TGTGCCAGCAGGCCTATAGGGGGGGCGAACACCGGGGAG.

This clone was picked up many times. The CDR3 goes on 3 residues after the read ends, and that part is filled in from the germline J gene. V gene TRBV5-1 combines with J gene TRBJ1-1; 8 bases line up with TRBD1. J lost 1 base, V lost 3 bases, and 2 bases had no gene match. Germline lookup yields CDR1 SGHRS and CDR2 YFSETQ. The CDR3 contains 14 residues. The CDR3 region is CASSWGTGNTEAFF. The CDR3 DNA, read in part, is TGCGCCAGCAGCTGGGGGACAGGGAACACTGAA. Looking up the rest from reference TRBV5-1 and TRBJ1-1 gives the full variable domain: KAGVTQTPRYLIKTRGQQVTLSCSPISGHRSVSWYQQTPGQGLQFLFEYFSETQRNKGNFPGRFSGRQFSNSRSEMNVSTLELGDSALYLCASSWGTGNTEAFFGQGTRLTVV.

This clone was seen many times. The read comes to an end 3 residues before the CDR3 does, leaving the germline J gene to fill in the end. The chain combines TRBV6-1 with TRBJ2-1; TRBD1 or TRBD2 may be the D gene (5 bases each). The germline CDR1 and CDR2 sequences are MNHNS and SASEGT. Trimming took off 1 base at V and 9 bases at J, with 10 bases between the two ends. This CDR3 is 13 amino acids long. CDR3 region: CASSEGGVIEQFF. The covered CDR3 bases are TGTGCCAGCAGTGAAGGAGGGGTGATTGAG.

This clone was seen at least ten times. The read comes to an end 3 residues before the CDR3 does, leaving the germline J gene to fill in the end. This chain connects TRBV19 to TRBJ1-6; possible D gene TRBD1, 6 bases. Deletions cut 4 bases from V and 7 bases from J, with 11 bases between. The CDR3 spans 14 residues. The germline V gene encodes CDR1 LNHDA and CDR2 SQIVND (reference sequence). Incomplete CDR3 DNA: TGTGCCAGTAGTACCCGGAGGGGGAATTCACCC. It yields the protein CASSTRRGNSP. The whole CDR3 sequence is CASSTRRGNSPLHF.

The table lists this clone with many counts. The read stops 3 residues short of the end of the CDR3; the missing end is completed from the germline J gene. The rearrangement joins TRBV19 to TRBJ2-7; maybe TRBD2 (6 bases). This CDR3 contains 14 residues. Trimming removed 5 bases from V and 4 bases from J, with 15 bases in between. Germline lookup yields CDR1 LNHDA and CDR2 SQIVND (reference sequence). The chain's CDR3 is CASSRQRGGYEQYF. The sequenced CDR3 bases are TGTGCCAGTAGTCGACAGAGAGGAGGGTACGAG. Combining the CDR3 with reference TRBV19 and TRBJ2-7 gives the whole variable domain DGGITQSPKYLFRKEGQNVTLSCEQNLNHDAMYWYRQDPGQGLRLIYYSQIVNDFQKGDIAEGYSVSREKKESFPLTVTSAQKNPTAFYLCASSRQRGGYEQYFGPGTRLTVT.

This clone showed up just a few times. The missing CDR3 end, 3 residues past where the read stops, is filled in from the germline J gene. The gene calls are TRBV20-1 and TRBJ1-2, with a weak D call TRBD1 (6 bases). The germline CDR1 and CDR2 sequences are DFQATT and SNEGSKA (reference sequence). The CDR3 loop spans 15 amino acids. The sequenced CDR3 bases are TGCAGTGCCCTCACCATCCGACAGGTCGGATATAGC. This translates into CSALTIRQVGYS. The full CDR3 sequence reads CSALTIRQVGYSYTF.